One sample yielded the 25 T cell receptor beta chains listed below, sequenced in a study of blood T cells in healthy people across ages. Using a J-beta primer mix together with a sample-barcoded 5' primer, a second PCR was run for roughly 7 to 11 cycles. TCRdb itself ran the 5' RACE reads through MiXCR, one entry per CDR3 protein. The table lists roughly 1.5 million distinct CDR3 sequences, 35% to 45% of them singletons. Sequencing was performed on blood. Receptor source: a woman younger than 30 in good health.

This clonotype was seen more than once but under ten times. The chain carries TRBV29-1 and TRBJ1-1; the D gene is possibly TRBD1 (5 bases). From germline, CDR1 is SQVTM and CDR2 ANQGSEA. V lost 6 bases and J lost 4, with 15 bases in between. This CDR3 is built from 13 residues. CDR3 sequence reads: CSVKPQGPTEAFF. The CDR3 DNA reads TGCAGCGTCAAACCCCAGGGACCCACTGAAGCTTTCTTT.

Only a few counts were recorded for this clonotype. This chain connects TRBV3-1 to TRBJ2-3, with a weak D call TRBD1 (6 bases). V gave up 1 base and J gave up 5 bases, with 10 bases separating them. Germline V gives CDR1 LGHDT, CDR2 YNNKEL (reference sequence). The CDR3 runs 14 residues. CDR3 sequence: CASSQAGTLDTQYF. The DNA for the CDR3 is TGTGCCAGCAGCCAAGCCGGGACATTAGATACGCAGTATTTT.

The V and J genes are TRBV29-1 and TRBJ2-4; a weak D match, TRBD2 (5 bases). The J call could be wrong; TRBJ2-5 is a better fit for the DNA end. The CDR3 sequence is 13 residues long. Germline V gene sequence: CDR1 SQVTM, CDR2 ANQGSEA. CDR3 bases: TGCAGCGTTGAAAGTGAGGGCATGGAGACCCAGTACTTC. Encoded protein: CSVESEGMETQYF.

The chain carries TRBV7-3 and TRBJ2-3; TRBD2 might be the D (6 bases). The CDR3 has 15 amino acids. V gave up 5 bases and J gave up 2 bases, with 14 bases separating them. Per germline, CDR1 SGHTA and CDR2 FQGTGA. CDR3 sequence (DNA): TGTGCCAGCAGCCCCGATGGGGGGATCACAGATACGCAGTATTTT. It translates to CASSPDGGITDTQYF.

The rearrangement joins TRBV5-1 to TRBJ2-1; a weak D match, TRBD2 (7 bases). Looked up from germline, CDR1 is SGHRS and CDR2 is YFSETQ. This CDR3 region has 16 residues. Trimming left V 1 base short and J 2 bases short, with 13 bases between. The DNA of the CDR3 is TGCGCCAGCAGCTTGCTGGGAGGGGGGCCCTACAATGAGCAGTTCTTC. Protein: CASSLLGGGPYNEQFF.

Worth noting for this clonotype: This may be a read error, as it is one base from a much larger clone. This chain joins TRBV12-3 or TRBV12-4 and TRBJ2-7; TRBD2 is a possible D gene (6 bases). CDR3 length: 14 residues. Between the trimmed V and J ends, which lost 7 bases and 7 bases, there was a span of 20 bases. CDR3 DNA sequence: TGTGCCAGCAAGGGCGGGAATCGATACAATGAGCAGTACTTC. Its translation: CASKGGNRYNEQYF.

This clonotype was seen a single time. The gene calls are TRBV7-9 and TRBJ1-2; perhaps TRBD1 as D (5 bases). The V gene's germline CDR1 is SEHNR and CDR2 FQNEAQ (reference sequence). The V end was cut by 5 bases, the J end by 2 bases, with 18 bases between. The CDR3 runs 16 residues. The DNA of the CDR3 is TGTGCCAGCAGCCCCTTAGGAGGGGCAAGGAACTATGGCTACACCTTC. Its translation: CASSPLGGARNYGYTF.

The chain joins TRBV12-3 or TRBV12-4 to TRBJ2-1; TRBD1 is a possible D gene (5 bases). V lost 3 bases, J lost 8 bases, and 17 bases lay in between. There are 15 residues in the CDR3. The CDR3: CASSFGSFVGDEQFF. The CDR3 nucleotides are TGTGCCAGCAGTTTCGGGTCCTTTGTAGGGGATGAGCAGTTCTTC.

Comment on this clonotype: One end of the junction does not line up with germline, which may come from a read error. The CDR3 DNA is TGTGCCAGCAGTCAGGGGACTAGCGGGAGGGACACAGATGCGCAGTATTTT. Translating gives CASSQGTSGRDTDAQYF. The chain employs TRBV11-2 and TRBJ2-3; 16 bases are shared with TRBD2. This CDR3 is 17 amino acids long. Germline V lookup: CDR1 SGHAT, CDR2 FQNNGV. Filled out from reference TRBV11-2 and TRBJ2-3, the complete variable domain reads EAGVAQSPRYKIIEKRQSVAFWCNPISGHATLYWYQQILGQGPKLLIQFQNNGVVDDSQLPKDRFSAERLKGVDSTLKIQPAKLEDSAVYLCASSQGTSGRDTDAQYFGPGTRLTVL.

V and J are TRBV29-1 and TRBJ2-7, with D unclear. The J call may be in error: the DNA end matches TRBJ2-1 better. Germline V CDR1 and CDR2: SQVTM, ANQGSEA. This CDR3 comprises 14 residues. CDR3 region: CSVQDVLSSYEQFF. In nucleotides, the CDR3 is TGCAGCGTGCAGGACGTCTTAAGCTCCTACGAGCAGTTCTTC.

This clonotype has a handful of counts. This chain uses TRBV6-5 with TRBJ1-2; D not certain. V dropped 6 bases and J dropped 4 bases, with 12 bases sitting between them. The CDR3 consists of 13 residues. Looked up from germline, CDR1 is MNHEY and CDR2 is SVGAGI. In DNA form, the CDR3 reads TGTGCCAGCAGGCCGGGAGTCGGCTATGGCTACACCTTC. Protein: CASRPGVGYGYTF.

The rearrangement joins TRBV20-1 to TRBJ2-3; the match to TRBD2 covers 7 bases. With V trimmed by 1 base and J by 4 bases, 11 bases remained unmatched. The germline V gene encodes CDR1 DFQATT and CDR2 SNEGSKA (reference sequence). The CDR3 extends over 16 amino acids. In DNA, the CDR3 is TGCAGTGCTAGAGGGGGGGGAAGGCATTTCTCAGATACGCAGTATTTT. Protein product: CSARGGGRHFSDTQYF.

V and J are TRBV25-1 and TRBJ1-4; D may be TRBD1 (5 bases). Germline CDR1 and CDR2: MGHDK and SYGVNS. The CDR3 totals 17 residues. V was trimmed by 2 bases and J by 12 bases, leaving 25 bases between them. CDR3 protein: CASSEQSPFTVGGELFF. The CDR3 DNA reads TGTGCCAGCAGTGAACAATCCCCTTTTACAGTGGGAGGGGAACTGTTTTTT. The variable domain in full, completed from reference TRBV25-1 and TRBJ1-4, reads EADIYQTPRYLVIGTGKKITLECSQTMGHDKMYWYQQDPGMELHLIHYSYGVNSTEKGDLSSESTVSRIRTEHFPLTLESARPSHTSQYLCASSEQSPFTVGGELFFGSGTQLSVL.

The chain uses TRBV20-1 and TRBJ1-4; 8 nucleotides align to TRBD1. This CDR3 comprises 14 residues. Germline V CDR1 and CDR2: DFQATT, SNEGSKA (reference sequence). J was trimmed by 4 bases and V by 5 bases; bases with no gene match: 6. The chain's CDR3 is CSAYQGAGNEKLFF. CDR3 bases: TGCAGTGCTTATCAGGGGGCGGGTAATGAAAAACTGTTTTTT.

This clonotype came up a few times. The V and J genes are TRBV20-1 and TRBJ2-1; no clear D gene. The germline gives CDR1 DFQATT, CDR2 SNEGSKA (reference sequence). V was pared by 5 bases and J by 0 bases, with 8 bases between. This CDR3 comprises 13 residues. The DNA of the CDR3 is TGCAGTGCTGTCCGGAGCTCCTACAATGAGCAGTTCTTC. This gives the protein CSAVRSSYNEQFF.

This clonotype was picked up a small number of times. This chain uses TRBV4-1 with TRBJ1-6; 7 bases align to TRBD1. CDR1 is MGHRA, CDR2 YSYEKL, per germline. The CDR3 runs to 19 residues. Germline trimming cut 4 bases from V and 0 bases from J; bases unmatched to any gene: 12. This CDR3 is CASSRPGQTYSSYNSPLHF. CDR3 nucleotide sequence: TGCGCCAGCAGCCGTCCGGGACAGACCTATAGCTCCTATAATTCACCCCTCCACTTT.

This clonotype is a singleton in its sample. CDR3 residues: CASSLGLGGEREQFF. The CDR3 nucleotides read TGTGCCAGCAGCCTAGGACTTGGGGGAGAACGTGAGCAGTTCTTC. This rearrangement joins TRBV7-8 to TRBJ2-1; D is perhaps TRBD1 or TRBD2 (5 bases each). This CDR3 region has 15 residues. Germline assignment: CDR1 SGHVS and CDR2 FQNEAQ. V was shortened by 5 bases and J by 9 bases, with 20 bases between the two germline ends.

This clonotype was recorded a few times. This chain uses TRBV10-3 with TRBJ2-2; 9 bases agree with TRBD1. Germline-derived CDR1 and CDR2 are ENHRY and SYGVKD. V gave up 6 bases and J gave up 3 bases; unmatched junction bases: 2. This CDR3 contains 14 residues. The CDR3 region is CAISRDRDTGELFF. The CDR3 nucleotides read TGTGCCATCAGCCGGGACAGGGACACCGGGGAGCTGTTTTTT.

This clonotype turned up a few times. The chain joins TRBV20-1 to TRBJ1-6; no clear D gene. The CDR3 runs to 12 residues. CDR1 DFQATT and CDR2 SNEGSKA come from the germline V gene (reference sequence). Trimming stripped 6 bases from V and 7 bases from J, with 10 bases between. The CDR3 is CSARVGNSPLHF. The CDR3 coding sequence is TGCAGTGCGAGGGTGGGCAATTCACCCCTCCACTTT.

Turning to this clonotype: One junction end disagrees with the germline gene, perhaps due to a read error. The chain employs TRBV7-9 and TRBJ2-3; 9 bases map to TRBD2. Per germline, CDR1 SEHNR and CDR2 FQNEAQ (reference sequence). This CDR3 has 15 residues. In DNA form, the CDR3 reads TGTGCCAGCAGCCGTAGCGGGAGCAGCACAGATGCGCAGTATTTT. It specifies CASSRSGSSTDAQYF. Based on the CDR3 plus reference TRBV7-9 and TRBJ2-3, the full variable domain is DTGVSQNPRHKITKRGQNVTFRCDPISEHNRLYWYRQTLGQGPEFLTYFQNEAQLEKSRLLSDRFSAERPKGSFSTLEIQRTEQGDSAMYLCASSRSGSSTDAQYFGPGTRLTVL.

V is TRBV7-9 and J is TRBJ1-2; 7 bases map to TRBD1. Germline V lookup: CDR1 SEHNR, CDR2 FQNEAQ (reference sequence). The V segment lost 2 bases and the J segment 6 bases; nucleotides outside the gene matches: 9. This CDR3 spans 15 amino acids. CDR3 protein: CASSLSGGHGNGYTF. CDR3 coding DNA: TGTGCCAGCAGCTTATCAGGGGGGCACGGGAATGGCTACACCTTC.

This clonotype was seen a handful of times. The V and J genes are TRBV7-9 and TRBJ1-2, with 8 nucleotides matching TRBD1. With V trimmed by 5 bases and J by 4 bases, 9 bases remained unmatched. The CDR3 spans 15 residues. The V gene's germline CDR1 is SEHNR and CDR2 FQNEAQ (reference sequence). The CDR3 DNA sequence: TGTGCCAGCAGCCCCAGGGGGCAATCGAGCTATGGCTACACCTTC. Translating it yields CASSPRGQSSYGYTF.

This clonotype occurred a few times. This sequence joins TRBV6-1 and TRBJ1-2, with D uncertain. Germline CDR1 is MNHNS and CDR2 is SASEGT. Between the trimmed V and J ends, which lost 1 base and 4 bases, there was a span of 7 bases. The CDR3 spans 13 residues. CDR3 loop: CASSEVFGYGYTF. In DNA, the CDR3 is TGTGCCAGCAGTGAAGTCTTCGGCTATGGCTACACCTTC.

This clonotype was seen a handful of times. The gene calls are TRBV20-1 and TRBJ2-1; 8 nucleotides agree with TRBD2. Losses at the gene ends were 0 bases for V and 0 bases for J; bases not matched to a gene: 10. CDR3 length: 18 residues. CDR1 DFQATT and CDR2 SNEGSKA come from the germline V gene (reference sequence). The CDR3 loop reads CSARDFWGTRSSYNEQFF. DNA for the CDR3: TGCAGTGCTAGAGATTTTTGGGGGACTAGAAGCTCCTACAATGAGCAGTTCTTC.

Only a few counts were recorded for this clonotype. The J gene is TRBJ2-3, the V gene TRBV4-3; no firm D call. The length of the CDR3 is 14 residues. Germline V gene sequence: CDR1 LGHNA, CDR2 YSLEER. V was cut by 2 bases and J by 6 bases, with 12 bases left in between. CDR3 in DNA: TGCGCCAGCAGCCAAAGAACATCTGATGATACGCAGTATTTT. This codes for CASSQRTSDDTQYF.